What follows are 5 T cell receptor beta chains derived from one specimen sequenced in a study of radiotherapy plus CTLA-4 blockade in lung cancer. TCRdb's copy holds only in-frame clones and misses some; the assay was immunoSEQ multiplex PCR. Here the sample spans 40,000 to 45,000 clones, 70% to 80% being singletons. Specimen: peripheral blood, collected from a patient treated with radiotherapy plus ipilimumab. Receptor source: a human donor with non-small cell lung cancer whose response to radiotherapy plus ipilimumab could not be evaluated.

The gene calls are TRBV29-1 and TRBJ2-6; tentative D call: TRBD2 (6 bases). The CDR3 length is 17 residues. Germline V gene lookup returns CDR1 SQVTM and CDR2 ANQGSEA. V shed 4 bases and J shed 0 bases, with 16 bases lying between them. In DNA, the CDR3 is TGCAGCGTTGCGAAGGGCGGGGTCAACTCTGGGGCCAACGTCCTGACTTTC. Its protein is CSVAKGGVNSGANVLTF.

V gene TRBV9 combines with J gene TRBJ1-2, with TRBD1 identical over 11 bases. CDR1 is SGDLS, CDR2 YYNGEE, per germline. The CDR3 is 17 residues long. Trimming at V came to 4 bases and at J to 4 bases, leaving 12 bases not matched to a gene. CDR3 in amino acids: CASSLGQGGSLSYGYTF. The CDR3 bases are TGTGCCAGCAGCTTGGGACAGGGGGGATCTTTAAGCTATGGCTACACCTTC.

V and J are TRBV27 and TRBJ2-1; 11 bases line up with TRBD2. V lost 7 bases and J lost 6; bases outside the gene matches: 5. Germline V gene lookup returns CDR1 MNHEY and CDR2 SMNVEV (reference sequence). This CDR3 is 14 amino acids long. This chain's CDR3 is CASTPLAGVNEQFF. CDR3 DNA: TGTGCCAGCACCCCACTAGCGGGAGTCAATGAGCAGTTCTTC.

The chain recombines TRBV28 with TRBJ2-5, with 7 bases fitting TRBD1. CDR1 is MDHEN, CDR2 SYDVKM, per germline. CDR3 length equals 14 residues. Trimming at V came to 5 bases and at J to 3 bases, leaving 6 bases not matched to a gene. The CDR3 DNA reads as TGTGCCAGCAGTCCCCAAACAGGGGAAGAGACCCAGTACTTC. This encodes CASSPQTGEETQYF.

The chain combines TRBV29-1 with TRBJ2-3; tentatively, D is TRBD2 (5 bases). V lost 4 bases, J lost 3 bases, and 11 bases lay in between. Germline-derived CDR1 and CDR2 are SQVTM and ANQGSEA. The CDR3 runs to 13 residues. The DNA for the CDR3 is TGCAGCGTTGGGGGAGCGCCGACAGATACGCAGTATTTT. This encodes CSVGGAPTDTQYF.